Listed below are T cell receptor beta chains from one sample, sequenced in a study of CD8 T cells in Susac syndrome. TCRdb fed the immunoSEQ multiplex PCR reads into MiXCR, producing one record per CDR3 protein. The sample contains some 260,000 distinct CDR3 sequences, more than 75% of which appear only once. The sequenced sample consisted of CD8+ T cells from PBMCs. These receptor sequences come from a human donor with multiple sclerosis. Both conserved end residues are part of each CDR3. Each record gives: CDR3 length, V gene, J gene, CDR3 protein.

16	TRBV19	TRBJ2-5	CASSIEGTGEEETQYF
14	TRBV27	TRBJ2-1	CASSTGQVYNEQFF
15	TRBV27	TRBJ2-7	CASSSDRGMVYEQYF
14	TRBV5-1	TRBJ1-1	CASSPRSDRAEAFF
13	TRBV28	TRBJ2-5	CASSPRTEETQYF
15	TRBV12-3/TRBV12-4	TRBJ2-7	CASSLRGAAPYEQYF
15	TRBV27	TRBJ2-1	CASSLSGREGDEQFF
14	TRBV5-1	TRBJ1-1	CASSEAPGDTEAFF
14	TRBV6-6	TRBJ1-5	CASSLMARSQPQHF
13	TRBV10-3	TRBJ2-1	CAIGWRTYNEQFF
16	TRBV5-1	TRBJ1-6	CASSLQGGRKNSPLHF
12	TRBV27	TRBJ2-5	CASWQGIETQYF
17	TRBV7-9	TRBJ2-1	CASSPPGSPKRYNEQFF
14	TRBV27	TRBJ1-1	CASSLRHRNTEAFF
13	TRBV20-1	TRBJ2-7	CSASPGLTYEQYF
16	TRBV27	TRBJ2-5	CASSLSSGDRQETQYF
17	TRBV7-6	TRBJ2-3	CASSPYGSVWDTDTQYF
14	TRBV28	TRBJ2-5	CASEEGTKQETQYF
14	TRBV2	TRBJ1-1	CASSVTGVNTEAFF
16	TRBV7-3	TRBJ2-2	CASSLTPLVRGGELFF
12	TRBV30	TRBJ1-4	CAGDPGSEKLFF
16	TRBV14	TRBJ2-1	CASMGTSQGGFNEQFF
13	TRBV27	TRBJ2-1	CASSLSGSYEQFF
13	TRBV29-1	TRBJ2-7	CSVEISLSREQYF
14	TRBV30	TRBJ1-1	CAWSVFSRNTEAFF
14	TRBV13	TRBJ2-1	CASSLVGEEVEQFF
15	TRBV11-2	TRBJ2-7	CASSLLVRSSYEQYF
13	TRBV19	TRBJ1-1	CASTWSANTEAFF
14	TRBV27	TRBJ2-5	CASSFAPAGETQYF
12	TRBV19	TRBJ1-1	CASTGGNTEAFF
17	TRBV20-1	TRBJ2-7	CSARPPGVAPRLGEQYF
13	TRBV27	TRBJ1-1	CASSLQRNTEAFF